Sequencing of this TCR beta chain was carried out in a study of T cells in Graves' hyperthyroidism and ophthalmopathy. The V end was cut by 9 bases, the J end by 0 bases, with 11 bases between. Germline V gene lookup returns CDR1 LNHDA and CDR2 SQIVND (reference sequence). The CDR3 spans 14 residues. PBMCs were derived from about 10 ml fresh peripheral blood. Authors of the study amplified TCR beta CDR3 regions from RNA transcripts. A first-round RT-PCR of the TCR CDR3 used the HTBI primer set. TCRdb re-analysed the multiplex PCR reads in MiXCR, keeping a single row per CDR3 protein. The profile shows approximately 870,000 distinct CDR3 sequences, about two fifths of them singletons. This clonotype was observed many times.

The rearrangement joins TRBV19 to TRBJ2-2; TRBD2 is a possible D gene (6 bases). The sequence derives from a man aged 18-30 years with Graves' hyperthyroidism. The sample comprised blood. CDR3 DNA: TGTGCCAGCGGAGGGACCGCGAACACCGGGGAGCTGTTTTTT. Its translation: CASGGTANTGELFF.